What follows are 3 T cell receptor beta chains derived from one specimen sequenced in a study of blood T cell repertoires in COVID-19. Using immunoSEQ multiplex PCR, the repertoire was profiled, and TCRdb retains in-frame clones only, with some absent. The sample lists 150,000 to 200,000 clones; around 80% were seen once. The sequencing input was PBMCs or T cells enriched from blood (not recorded which). These receptors were taken from a man in his fifties or sixties who had recovered from COVID-19.

The chain couples TRBV10-3 to TRBJ1-3; 9 bases map to TRBD1. The germline CDR1 and CDR2 sequences are ENHRY and SYGVKD. The CDR3 extends over 17 amino acids. Unmatched junction bases numbered 5, after V lost 0 bases and J lost 2 bases. The CDR3 sequence: CAISESWGQGAGNTIYF. CDR3 DNA sequence: TGTGCCATCAGTGAGTCGTGGGGACAGGGAGCTGGAAACACCATATATTTT.

The J gene is TRBJ1-3, the V gene TRBV28; the match to TRBD1 covers 8 bases. Trimming removed 6 bases from V and 2 bases from J; junction bases left unmatched: 9. This CDR3 comprises 16 residues. The germline CDR1 and CDR2 sequences are MDHEN and SYDVKM. DNA of the CDR3: TGTGCCAGCAGCCTACAGGGGGTAGGAGCTGGAAACACCATATATTTT. This translates into CASSLQGVGAGNTIYF.

The chain uses TRBV19 and TRBJ2-5, with 8 bases that match TRBD2. Unmatched junction bases numbered 2, after V lost 4 bases and J lost 7 bases. Germline-derived CDR1 and CDR2 are LNHDA and SQIVND (reference sequence). The CDR3 loop spans 12 amino acids. CDR3 in amino acids: CASSTRGGTQYF. As DNA, the CDR3 is TGTGCCAGTAGTACCCGGGGGGGGACCCAGTACTTC. Full variable domain (missing parts from reference TRBV19 and TRBJ2-5): DGGITQSPKYLFRKEGQNVTLSCEQNLNHDAMYWYRQDPGQGLRLIYYSQIVNDFQKGDIAEGYSVSREKKESFPLTVTSAQKNPTAFYLCASSTRGGTQYFGPGTRLLVL.